This section outlines one T cell receptor (beta chain) sequence together with its context. This record comes from a study of CD4 and CD8 cells across lung adenocarcinoma regions. MiXCR, applied by TCRdb to the PCR reads, yields one record per CDR3 protein. Among about 11,000 distinct CDR3 sequences listed, approximately 49% were seen once. In germline, CDR1 is MNHNS, CDR2 SASEGT. The CDR3 totals 14 residues. The sample taken for sequencing was CD8+ T cells from the center of a lung tumor. This chain links TRBV6-1 with TRBJ2-1, with unresolved D. The DNA matches TRBJ2-7 better at its end, which makes the J call doubtful. This sequence originates from a female donor with lung adenocarcinoma. The CD4 and CD8 labels of this study may be unreliable. CDR3 bases: TGTGCCAGCAGAGCCGGACCCGAATTAGGCGAGCAGTACTTC. Translated, it gives CASRAGPELGEQYF.